The 20 T cell receptor beta chains below come from one sample, sequenced in a study of cytotoxic CD8 clonotypes in ibrutinib-treated CLL. Here immunoSEQ multiplex PCR was the method, and the copy in TCRdb shows in-frame clones only, minus some. The repertoire includes about 29,000 clones, 55% to 65% of them detected once, and 12% to 15% sits in the top ten. The specimen comprised PBMCs, sampled before ibrutinib treatment. These receptor sequences come from a human donor with chronic lymphocytic leukemia.

J is TRBJ1-6 and V is TRBV19; TRBD1 matches 8 bases. Trimming cost V 3 bases and J 7 bases; bases outside gene matches: 5. CDR1 LNHDA and CDR2 SQIVND come from the germline V gene (reference sequence). CDR3 length: 15 amino acids. CDR3 residues: CASSIGDRGNSPLHF. DNA of the CDR3: TGTGCCAGTAGTATCGGAGACAGGGGAAATTCACCCCTCCACTTT.

The chain carries TRBV10-2 and TRBJ1-3; D call uncertain. Trimming took off 5 bases at V and 5 bases at J, with 10 bases between the two ends. Germline CDR1 is WSHSY and CDR2 is SAAADI. CDR3 length: 13 residues. As DNA, the CDR3 is TGCGCCAGCAGTCATCAGATCCGAAACACCATATATTTT. It codes for CASSHQIRNTIYF.

This clone was recorded a few times. V usage is TRBV2 and J usage is TRBJ2-7; no definite D call. Trimming cost V 6 bases and J 5 bases, with 17 bases left between them. The CDR3 covers 14 residues. Germline CDR1 SNHLY, CDR2 FYNNEI. In nucleotides, the CDR3 is TGTGCCAGCAGACCATACTATTCGGTCGACGAGCAGTACTTC. It is translated as CASRPYYSVDEQYF.

This chain links TRBV29-1 with TRBJ2-1; D call uncertain. Germline CDR1 and CDR2: SQVTM and ANQGSEA. V lost 7 bases, J lost 3 bases, and 4 bases lay in between. This CDR3 has 10 amino acids. Here the CDR3 reads CSAHYNEQFF. The CDR3 DNA reads TGCAGCGCGCACTACAATGAGCAGTTCTTC.

The chain is built from TRBV6-6 and TRBJ2-3; TRBD2 agrees at 15 bases. J gave up 6 bases and V 5 bases, and 3 bases lay outside the gene matches. CDR1 MNHNY and CDR2 SVGAGI come from the germline V gene (reference sequence). The CDR3 contains 15 residues. The CDR3 DNA reads TGTGCCAGCAGTCCGGGGACTAGCGGGAGGGATACGCAGTATTTT. It is translated as CASSPGTSGRDTQYF.

This chain joins TRBV19 and TRBJ1-2, with D tentatively TRBD1 (5 bases). The CDR3 is 14 amino acids. The germline V gene encodes CDR1 LNHDA and CDR2 SQIVND (reference sequence). V lost 1 base and J 8 bases, leaving 14 bases between the germline ends. The DNA for the CDR3 is TGTGCCAGTAGTATAGTCCCGGGGGTGGACGGCTACACCTTC. It encodes CASSIVPGVDGYTF.

This clone was counted once. The chain is built from TRBV27 and TRBJ1-5; 7 positions match TRBD1. After removal of 5 bases from V and 7 bases from J, the junction contained 8 bases not matched to a gene. Germline V CDR1 and CDR2: MNHEY, SMNVEV (reference sequence). This CDR3 is built from 14 residues. Here the CDR3 reads CASSGRGAQQPQHF. The CDR3 DNA reads TGTGCCAGCAGTGGCAGGGGGGCGCAACAGCCCCAGCATTTT.

CDR3 in DNA: TGTGCCAGCAATGGCAGAACAGGGGTCCACCAAGAGACCCAGTACTTC. It encodes CASNGRTGVHQETQYF. The rearrangement joins TRBV25-1 to TRBJ2-5, with 7 bases fitting TRBD1. Unmatched junction bases numbered 11, after V lost 7 bases and J lost 0 bases. This CDR3 has 16 residues. CDR1 and CDR2 (germline): MGHDK, SYGVNS.

This clone was seen a few times. The gene calls are TRBV6-1 and TRBJ2-2, with TRBD2 matching over 8 bases. CDR1 and CDR2 (germline): MNHNS, SASEGT. This CDR3 spans 14 amino acids. J was trimmed by 3 bases and V by 8 bases; bases with no gene match: 5. CDR3 loop: CASSQAGDTGELFF. CDR3 sequence (DNA): TGTGCCAGCTCACAAGCGGGAGACACCGGGGAGCTGTTTTTT.

The chain employs TRBV28 and TRBJ1-2; D might be TRBD1 (6 bases). The V and J ends lost 6 bases and 5 bases respectively, with 16 bases between them. The CDR3 runs to 14 residues. Germline CDR1 and CDR2: MDHEN and SYDVKM. The CDR3 nucleotides read TGTGCCAGCAGCGGACAGCCGATTGGGTATGGCTACACCTTC. The encoded protein is CASSGQPIGYGYTF.

The genes are TRBV11-2 and TRBJ2-2, with TRBD2 identical over 10 bases. Trimming cost V 7 bases and J 4 bases; bases outside gene matches: 12. The CDR3 totals 17 residues. The V gene's germline CDR1 is SGHAT and CDR2 FQNNGV. CDR3 residues: CASILGRLAGVTGELFF. Written as DNA, the CDR3 is TGTGCCAGCATTCTCGGCAGGCTAGCGGGAGTCACCGGGGAGCTGTTTTTT.

This chain links TRBV12-5 with TRBJ1-6; D unresolved. Germline values: CDR1 LGHNT, CDR2 FRNRAP. This CDR3 contains 13 residues. Trimming removed 3 bases at V and 6 bases at J, with 6 bases between. The CDR3 DNA is TGTGCTAGTGGTTTCTCAGTTAATTCACCCCTCCACTTT. Its protein product is CASGFSVNSPLHF.

The sample holds a few counts of this clone. The chain carries TRBV18 and TRBJ1-1, with TRBD1 as a possible D gene (6 bases). In germline, CDR1 is KGHSH, CDR2 LQKENI. This CDR3 spans 14 amino acids. Trimming shortened V by 3 bases and J by 1 base, and 9 bases separated the two germline ends. The CDR3 sequence: CASSPAGQNTEAFF. CDR3 sequence (DNA): TGTGCCAGCTCACCGGCGGGACAGAACACTGAAGCTTTCTTT.

The CDR3 sequence is CASNPGTGFDNEQFF. CDR3 DNA sequence: TGTGCCAGTAACCCAGGGACAGGCTTCGACAATGAGCAGTTCTTC. The chain uses TRBV19 and TRBJ2-1, with 8 positions matching TRBD1. V shed 7 bases, J shed 5 bases, and the junction held 10 bases outside the gene matches. Germline V lookup: CDR1 LNHDA, CDR2 SQIVND (reference sequence). CDR3 length: 15 residues.

The chain has TRBV7-9 and TRBJ2-1; 8 bases align to TRBD2. The CDR3 length is 18 residues. Germline assignment: CDR1 SEHNR and CDR2 FQNEAQ (reference sequence). The J segment lost 5 bases and the V segment lost 6 bases, leaving 18 bases of the junction unmatched. CDR3 residues: CASRPGGPSEGLHNEQFF. The CDR3, as DNA: TGTGCCAGCAGACCGGGAGGGCCCTCTGAAGGTCTACACAATGAGCAGTTCTTC. Full variable domain (rest looked up from reference TRBV7-9 and TRBJ2-1): DTGVSQNPRHKITKRGQNVTFRCDPISEHNRLYWYRQTLGQGPEFLTYFQNEAQLEKSRLLSDRFSAERPKGSFSTLEIQRTEQGDSAMYLCASRPGGPSEGLHNEQFFGPGTRLTVL.

The chain carries TRBV15 and TRBJ1-1; TRBD1 aligns across 10 bases. Germline V gene lookup returns CDR1 LNHNV and CDR2 YYDKDF (reference sequence). The CDR3 spans 14 residues. The V gene end was trimmed by 8 bases and the J gene end by 2 bases; junction bases not matched to a gene: 5. CDR3 in DNA: TGTGCCACCTCCGGGACAGGGGCTAACACTGAAGCTTTCTTT. Translation: CATSGTGANTEAFF.

The chain joins TRBV11-3 to TRBJ2-3, with D perhaps matching TRBD1 or TRBD2 (5 bases each). Looked up from germline, CDR1 is SGHNT and CDR2 is YENEEA. This CDR3 region has 15 residues. Trimming removed 5 bases at V and 2 bases at J, with 14 bases between. The CDR3 reads CASSPSGTSTDTQYF. The CDR3 nucleotides read TGTGCCAGCAGCCCTTCCGGGACGTCCACAGATACGCAGTATTTT.

The J gene is TRBJ2-3, the V gene TRBV11-3, with 10 bases lining up with TRBD1. Germline V gene data show CDR1 as SGHNT and CDR2 as YENEEA. V gave up 2 bases and J gave up 3 bases; unmatched junction bases: 5. CDR3 size: 16 residues. CDR3 DNA: TGTGCCAGCAGCTTACACGGGACAGGGGTTACAGATACGCAGTATTTT. Amino acid sequence: CASSLHGTGVTDTQYF.

This chain's CDR3 is CASSPPGAALPGELFF. In nucleotides, the CDR3 is TGTGCCAGCTCACCACCAGGCGCGGCCCTACCGGGGGAGCTGTTTTTT. This sequence joins TRBV18 and TRBJ2-2; D is unclear. Looked up from germline, CDR1 is KGHSH and CDR2 is LQKENI. Between the trimmed V and J ends, which lost 0 bases and 8 bases, there was a span of 16 bases. This CDR3 has 16 amino acids.

CDR3 nucleotides: TGTGCCAGTAGTTTGGGCTGGAGAACTAGGGATACGCAGTATTTT. Protein sequence: CASSLGWRTRDTQYF. This chain links TRBV19 with TRBJ2-3, with D maybe TRBD2 (5 bases). V was trimmed by 5 bases and J by 6 bases, leaving 18 bases between them. Germline V lookup: CDR1 LNHDA, CDR2 SQIVND (reference sequence). The CDR3 sequence is 15 residues long. Complete variable domain (other parts from reference TRBV19 and TRBJ2-3): DGGITQSPKYLFRKEGQNVTLSCEQNLNHDAMYWYRQDPGQGLRLIYYSQIVNDFQKGDIAEGYSVSREKKESFPLTVTSAQKNPTAFYLCASSLGWRTRDTQYFGPGTRLTVL.